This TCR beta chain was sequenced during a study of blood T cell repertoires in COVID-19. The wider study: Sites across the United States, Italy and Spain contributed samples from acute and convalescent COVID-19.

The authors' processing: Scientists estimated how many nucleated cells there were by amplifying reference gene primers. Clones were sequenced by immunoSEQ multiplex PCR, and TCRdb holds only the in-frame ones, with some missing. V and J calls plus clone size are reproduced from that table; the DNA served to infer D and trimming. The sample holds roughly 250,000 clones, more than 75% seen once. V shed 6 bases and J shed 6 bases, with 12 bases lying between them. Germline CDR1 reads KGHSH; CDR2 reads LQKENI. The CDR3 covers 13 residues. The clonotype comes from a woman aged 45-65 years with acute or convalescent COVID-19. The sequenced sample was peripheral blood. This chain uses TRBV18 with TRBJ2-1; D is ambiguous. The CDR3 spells CASSSARRNEQFF. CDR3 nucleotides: TGTGCCAGCTCGTCGGCTAGGCGCAATGAGCAGTTCTTC.